The entry below gives a single T cell receptor beta chain sequence along with its context. Its specificity is unknown. V lost 5 bases and J 5 bases, leaving 10 bases between the germline ends. The CDR3 spans 13 residues. CDR1 and CDR2 (germline): SGHTA, FQGNSA. This record comes from a study of post-analysis software for immune sequencing data. Overall study findings and caveats: Controls' normalized Chao1 diversity significantly exceeded that of multiple sclerosis patients. Co-batched samples clustered tightly together by F measure. Controls had lower frequencies than patients of about 5 TRBV segments, which included TRBV5-6, TRBV5-1 and TRBV20-1.

Each TCR beta cDNA library carried unique molecular identifiers. TCRdb reanalysed the PCR reads using MiXCR and keeps one entry per CDR3 protein. Altogether hundreds of thousands of distinct CDR3 sequences are present, roughly 27% being singletons, with the ten largest covering roughly 0.57%. Sample: blood. The origin of this receptor is a girl aged 5 to 17 with multiple sclerosis. The chain links TRBV7-2 to TRBJ1-5, with D possibly being TRBD1 (6 bases). CDR3 nucleotide sequence: TGTGCCAGCAGCCTCCACAGGGATCAGCCCCAGCATTTT. Translated: CASSLHRDQPQHF.